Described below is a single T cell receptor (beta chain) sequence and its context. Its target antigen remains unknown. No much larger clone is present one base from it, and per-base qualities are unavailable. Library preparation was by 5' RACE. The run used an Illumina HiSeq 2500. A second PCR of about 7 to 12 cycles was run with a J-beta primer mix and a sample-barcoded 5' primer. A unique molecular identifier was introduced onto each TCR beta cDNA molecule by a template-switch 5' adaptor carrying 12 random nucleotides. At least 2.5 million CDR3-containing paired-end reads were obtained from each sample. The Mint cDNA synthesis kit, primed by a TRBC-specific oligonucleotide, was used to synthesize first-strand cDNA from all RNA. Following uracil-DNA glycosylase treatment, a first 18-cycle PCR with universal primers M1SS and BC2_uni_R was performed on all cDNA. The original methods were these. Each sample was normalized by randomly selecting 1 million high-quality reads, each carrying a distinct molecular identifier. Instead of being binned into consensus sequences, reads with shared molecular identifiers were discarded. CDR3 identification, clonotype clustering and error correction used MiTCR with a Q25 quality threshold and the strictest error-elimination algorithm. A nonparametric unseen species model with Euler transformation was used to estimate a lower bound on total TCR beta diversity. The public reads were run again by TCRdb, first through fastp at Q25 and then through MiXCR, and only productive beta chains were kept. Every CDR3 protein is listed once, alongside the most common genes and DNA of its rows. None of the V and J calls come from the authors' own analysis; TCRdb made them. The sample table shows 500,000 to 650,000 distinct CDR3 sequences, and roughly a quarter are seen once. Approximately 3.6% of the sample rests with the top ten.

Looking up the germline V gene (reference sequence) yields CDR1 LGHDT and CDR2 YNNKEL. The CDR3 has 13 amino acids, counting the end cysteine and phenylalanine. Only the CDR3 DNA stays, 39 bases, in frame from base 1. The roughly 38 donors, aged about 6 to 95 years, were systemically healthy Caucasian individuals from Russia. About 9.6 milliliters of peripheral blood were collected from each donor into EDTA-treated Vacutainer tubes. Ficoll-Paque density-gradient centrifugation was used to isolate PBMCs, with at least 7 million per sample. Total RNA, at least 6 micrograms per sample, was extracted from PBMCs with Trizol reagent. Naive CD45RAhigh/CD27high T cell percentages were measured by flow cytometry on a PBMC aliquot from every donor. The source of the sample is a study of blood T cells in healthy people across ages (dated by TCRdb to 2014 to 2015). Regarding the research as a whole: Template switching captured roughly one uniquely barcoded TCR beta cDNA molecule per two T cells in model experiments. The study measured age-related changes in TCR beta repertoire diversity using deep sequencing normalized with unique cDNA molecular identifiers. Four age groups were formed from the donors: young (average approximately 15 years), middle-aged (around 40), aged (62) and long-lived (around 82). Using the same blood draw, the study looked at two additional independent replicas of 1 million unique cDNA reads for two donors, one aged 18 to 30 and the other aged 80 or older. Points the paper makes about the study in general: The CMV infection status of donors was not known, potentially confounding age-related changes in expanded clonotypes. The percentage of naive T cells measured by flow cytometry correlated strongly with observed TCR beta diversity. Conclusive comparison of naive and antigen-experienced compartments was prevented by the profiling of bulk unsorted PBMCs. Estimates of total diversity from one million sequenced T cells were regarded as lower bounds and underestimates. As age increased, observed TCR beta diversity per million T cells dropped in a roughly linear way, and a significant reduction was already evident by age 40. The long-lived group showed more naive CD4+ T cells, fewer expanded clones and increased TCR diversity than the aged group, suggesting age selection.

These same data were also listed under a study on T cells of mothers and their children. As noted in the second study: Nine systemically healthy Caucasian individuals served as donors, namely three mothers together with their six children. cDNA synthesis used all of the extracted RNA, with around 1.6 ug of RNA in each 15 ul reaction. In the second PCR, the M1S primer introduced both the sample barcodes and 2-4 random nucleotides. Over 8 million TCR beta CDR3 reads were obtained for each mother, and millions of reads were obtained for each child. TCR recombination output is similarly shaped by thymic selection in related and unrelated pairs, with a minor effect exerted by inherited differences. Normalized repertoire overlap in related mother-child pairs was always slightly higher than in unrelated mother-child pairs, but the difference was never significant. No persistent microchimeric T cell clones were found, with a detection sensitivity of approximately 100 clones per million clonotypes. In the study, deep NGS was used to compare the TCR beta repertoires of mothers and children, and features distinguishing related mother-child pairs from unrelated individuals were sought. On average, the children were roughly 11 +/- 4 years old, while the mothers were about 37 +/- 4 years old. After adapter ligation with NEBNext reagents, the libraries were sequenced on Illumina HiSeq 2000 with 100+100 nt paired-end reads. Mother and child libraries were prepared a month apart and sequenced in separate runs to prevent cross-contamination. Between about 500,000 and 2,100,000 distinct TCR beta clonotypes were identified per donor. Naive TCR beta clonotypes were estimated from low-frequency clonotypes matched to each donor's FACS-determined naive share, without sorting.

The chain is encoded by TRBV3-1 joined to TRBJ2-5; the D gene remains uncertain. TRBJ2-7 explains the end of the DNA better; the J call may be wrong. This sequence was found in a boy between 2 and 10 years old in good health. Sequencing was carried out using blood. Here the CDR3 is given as CASSLGQTHEQYF. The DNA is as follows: TGTGCCAGCAGCCTCGGGCAGACCCACGAGCAGTACTTC.